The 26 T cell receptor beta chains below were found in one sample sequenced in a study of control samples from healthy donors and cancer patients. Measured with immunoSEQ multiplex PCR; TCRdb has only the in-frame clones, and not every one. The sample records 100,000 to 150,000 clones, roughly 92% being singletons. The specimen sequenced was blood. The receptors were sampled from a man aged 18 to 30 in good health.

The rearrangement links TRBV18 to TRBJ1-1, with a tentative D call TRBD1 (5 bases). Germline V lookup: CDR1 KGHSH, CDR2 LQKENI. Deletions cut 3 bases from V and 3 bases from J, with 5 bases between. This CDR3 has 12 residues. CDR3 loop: CASSPGHTEAFF. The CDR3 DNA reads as TGTGCCAGCTCACCGGGGCACACTGAAGCTTTCTTT.

CDR3 nucleotides: TGTGCCAGCAGCCCACCGGGCGGTAGGGGGCCCGGGGAGCTGTTTTTT. This gives the protein CASSPPGGRGPGELFF. The chain links TRBV7-9 to TRBJ2-2; the match to TRBD1 covers 7 bases. J lost 6 bases, V lost 5 bases, and 12 bases had no gene match. Looked up from germline, CDR1 is SEHNR and CDR2 is FQNEAQ (reference sequence). The CDR3 totals 16 residues.

The CDR3 here is CASSLAGGASSYNEQFF. CDR3 DNA sequence: TGCGCCAGCAGCTTGGCCGGAGGGGCCAGCTCCTACAATGAGCAGTTCTTC. The chain employs TRBV5-1 and TRBJ2-1; a weak D match, TRBD2 (6 bases). CDR1 is SGHRS, CDR2 YFSETQ, per germline. The CDR3 extends over 17 amino acids. V was pared by 0 bases and J by 0 bases, with 13 bases between.

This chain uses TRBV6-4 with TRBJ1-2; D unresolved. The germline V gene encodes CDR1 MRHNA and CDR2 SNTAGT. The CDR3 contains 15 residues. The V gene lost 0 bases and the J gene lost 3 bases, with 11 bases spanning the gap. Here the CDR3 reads CASSDSINSHYGYTF. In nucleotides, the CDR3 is TGTGCCAGCAGTGACTCAATAAATTCCCACTATGGCTACACCTTC.

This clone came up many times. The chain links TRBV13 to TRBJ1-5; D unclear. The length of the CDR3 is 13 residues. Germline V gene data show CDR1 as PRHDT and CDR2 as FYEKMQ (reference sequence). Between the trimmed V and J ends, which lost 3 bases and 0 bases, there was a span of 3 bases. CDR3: CASSFNSNQPQHF. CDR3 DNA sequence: TGTGCCAGCAGCTTTAATAGCAATCAGCCCCAGCATTTT.

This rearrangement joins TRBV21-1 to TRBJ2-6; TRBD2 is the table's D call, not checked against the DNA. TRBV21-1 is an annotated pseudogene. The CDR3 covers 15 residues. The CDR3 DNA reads TGTGCCAGCAGCTGGAGAAGGTCTGGGGCCAACGTCCTGACTTTC. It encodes CASSWRRSGANVLTF.

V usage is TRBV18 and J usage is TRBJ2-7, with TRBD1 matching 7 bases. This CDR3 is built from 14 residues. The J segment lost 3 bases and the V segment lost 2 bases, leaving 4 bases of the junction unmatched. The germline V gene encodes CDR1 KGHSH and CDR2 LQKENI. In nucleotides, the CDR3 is TGTGCCAGCTCACCAGCACAGGGGTACTACGAGCAGTACTTC. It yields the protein CASSPAQGYYEQYF.

CDR3 in DNA: TGTGCCAGCAGTCCGAGGCCGTGGGATGAAGCTTTCTTT. Translation: CASSPRPWDEAFF. The V and J genes are TRBV27 and TRBJ1-1; D remains unclear. CDR3 length: 13 amino acids. Germline V gives CDR1 MNHEY, CDR2 SMNVEV (reference sequence). V shed 5 bases and J shed 7 bases, with 14 bases lying between them.

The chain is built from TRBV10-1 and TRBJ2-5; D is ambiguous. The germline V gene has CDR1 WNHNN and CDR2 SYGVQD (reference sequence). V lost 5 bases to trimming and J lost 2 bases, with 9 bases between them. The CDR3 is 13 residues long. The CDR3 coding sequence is TGCGCCAGCAGTCCCCGACCGCAAGAGACCCAGTACTTC. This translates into CASSPRPQETQYF.

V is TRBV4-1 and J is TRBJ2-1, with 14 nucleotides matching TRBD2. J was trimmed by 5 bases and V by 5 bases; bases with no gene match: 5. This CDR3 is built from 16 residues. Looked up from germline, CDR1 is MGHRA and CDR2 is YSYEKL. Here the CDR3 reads CASSVGLAGGHNEQFF. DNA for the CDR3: TGCGCCAGCAGCGTTGGACTAGCGGGGGGCCACAATGAGCAGTTCTTC.

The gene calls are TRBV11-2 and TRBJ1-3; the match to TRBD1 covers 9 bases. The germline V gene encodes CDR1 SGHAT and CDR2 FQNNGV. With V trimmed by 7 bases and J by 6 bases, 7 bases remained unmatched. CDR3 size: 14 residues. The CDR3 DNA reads TGTGCCAGCACCGATACAGGGGGCATAAACACCATATATTTT. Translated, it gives CASTDTGGINTIYF.

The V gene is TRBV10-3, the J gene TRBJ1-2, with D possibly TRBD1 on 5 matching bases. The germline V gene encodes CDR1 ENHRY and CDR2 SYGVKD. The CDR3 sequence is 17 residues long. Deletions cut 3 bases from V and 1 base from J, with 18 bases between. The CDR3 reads CAISDLSRSGGNYGYTF. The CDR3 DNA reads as TGTGCCATCAGTGATCTGTCACGGAGTGGGGGTAACTATGGCTACACCTTC.

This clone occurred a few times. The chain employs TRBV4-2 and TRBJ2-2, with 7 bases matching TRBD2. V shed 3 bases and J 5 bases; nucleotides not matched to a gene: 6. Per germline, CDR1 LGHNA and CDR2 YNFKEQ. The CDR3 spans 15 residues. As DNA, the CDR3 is TGTGCCAGCAGCCAGAGCGGGGAGGGGACCGGGGAGCTGTTTTTT. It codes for CASSQSGEGTGELFF.

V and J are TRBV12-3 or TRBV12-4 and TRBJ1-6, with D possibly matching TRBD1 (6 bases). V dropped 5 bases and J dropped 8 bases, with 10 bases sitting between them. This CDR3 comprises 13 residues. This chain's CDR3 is CASSGQRDSPLHF. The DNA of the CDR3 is TGTGCCAGCAGTGGACAGAGGGATTCACCCCTCCACTTT.

The CDR3 sequence is CASSQALESNTEAFF. The CDR3 DNA sequence: TGTGCCAGCAGCCAAGCGTTGGAGTCGAACACTGAAGCTTTCTTT. The chain combines TRBV3-1 (or the pseudogene TRBV3-2) with TRBJ1-1; D gene unclear. The CDR3 is made up of 15 amino acids. V lost 1 base to trimming and J lost 1 base, with 10 bases between them. The germline CDR1 and CDR2 sequences are LGHDT and YNNKEL (reference sequence).

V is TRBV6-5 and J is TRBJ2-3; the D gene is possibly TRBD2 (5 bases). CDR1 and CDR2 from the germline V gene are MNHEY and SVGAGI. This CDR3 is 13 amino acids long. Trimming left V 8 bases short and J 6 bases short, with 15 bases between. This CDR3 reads CASGSPGMDTQYF. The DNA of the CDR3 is TGTGCCAGCGGGAGCCCGGGGATGGATACGCAGTATTTT.

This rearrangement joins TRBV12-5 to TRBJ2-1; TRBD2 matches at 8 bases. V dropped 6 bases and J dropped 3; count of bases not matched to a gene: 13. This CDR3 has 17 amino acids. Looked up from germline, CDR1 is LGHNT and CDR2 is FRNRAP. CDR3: CASGGILGSGDYNEQFF. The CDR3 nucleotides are TGTGCTAGTGGGGGAATTTTGGGTAGCGGGGACTACAATGAGCAGTTCTTC.

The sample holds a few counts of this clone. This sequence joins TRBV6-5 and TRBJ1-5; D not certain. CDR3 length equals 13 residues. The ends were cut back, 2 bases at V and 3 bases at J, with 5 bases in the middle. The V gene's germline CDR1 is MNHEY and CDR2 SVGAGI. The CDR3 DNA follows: TGTGCCAGCAGTTACGGGCCCAATCAGCCCCAGCATTTT. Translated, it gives CASSYGPNQPQHF.

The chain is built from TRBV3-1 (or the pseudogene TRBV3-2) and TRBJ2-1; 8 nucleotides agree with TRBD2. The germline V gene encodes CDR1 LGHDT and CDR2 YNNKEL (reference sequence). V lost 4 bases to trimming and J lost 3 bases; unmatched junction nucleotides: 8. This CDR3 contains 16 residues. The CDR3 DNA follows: TGTGCCAGCAGCCTAGGCGGGCGGGGGGACTACAATGAGCAGTTCTTC. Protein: CASSLGGRGDYNEQFF.

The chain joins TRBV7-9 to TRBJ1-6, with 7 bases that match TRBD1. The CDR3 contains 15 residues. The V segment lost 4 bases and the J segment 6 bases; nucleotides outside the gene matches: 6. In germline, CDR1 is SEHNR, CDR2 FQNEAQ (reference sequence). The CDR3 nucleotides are TGTGCCAGCAGCTCGTGGACAGGCCGTAATTCACCCCTCCACTTT. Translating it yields CASSSWTGRNSPLHF.

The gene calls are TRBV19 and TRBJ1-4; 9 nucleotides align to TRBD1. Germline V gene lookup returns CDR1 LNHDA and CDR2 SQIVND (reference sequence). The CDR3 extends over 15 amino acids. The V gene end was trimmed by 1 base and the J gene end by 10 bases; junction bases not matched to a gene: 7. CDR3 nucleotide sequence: TGTGCCAGTAGTATAGTTGTGGGACAGGGAGGAAAACTGTTTTTT. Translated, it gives CASSIVVGQGGKLFF.

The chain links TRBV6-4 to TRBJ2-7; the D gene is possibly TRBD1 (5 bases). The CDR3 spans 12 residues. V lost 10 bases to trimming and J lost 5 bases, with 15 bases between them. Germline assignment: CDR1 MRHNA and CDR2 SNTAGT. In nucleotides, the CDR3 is TGTGCCATCCCCATCAGGGCTGACGAGCAGTACTTC. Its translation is CAIPIRADEQYF.

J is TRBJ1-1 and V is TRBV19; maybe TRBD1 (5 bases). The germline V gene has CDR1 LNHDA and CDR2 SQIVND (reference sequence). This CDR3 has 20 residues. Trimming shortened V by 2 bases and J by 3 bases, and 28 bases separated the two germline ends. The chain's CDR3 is CASSITFSILGKGYDTEAFF. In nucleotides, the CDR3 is TGTGCCAGTAGTATAACATTTTCGATATTAGGTAAGGGGTACGACACTGAAGCTTTCTTT. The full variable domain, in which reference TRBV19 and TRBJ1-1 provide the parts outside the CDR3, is DGGITQSPKYLFRKEGQNVTLSCEQNLNHDAMYWYRQDPGQGLRLIYYSQIVNDFQKGDIAEGYSVSREKKESFPLTVTSAQKNPTAFYLCASSITFSILGKGYDTEAFFGQGTRLTVV.

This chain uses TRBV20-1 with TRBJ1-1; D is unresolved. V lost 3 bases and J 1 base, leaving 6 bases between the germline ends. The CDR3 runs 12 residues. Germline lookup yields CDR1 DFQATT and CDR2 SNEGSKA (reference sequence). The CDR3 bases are TGCAGTGCTAGTGTAGGGAACACTGAAGCTTTCTTT. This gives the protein CSASVGNTEAFF.

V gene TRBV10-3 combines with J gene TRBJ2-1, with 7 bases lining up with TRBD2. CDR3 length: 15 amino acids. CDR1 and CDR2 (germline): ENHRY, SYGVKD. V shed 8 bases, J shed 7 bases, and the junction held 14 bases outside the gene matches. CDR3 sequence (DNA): TGTGCCATCCGACAGAGGGAGGGCGCGACGAATGAGCAGTTCTTC. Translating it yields CAIRQREGATNEQFF.

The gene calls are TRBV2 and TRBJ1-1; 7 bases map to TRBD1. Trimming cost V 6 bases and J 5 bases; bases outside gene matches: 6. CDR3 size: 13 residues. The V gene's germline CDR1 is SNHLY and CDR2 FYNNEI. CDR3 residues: CASSGRGKTEAFF. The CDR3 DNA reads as TGTGCCAGCAGCGGCAGGGGGAAGACTGAAGCTTTCTTT.